This T cell receptor (beta chain) was captured in a study of shared clonotypes between healthy human individuals. This clone was seen just once. TCRdb keeps only in-frame clones here, not all; method: immunoSEQ multiplex PCR. The table shows roughly 500,000 clones, with around 96% occurring only once. Trimming removed 4 bases from V and 2 bases from J; junction bases left unmatched: 3. Germline lookup yields CDR1 SGHNT and CDR2 YYREEE (reference sequence). The CDR3 is 14 residues long. This chain joins TRBV5-4 and TRBJ1-3, with TRBD1 identical over 7 bases. The sequenced sample was naive CD4+ T cells sorted from blood. Subset in this sample: CD45RA+ positively selected. The TCR was taken from a woman under 40 in good health. The CDR3 spells CASSQGTAGNTIYF. The CDR3 DNA sequence: TGTGCCAGCAGCCAAGGGACAGCTGGAAACACCATATATTTT.